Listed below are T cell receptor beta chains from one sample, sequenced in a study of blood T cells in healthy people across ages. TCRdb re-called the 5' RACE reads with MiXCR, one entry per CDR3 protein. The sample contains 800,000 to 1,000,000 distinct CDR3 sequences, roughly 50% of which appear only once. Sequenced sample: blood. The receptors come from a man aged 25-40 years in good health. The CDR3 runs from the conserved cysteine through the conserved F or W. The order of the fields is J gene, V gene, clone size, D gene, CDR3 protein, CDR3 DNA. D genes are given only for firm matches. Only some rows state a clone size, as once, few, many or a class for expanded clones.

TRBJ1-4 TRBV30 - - CAWSVAGGKLFF TGTGCCTGGAGTGTCGCGGGTGGAAAACTGTTTTTT
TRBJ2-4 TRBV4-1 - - CASSQVRGAENIQYF TGCGCCAGCAGCCAAGTCCGAGGGGCTGAAAACATTCAGTACTTC
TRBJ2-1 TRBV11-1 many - CASSFGPDNEQFF TGTGCCAGCAGCTTCGGACCAGACAATGAGCAGTTCTTC
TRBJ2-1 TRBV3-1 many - CASSQGLWTYNEQFF TGTGCCAGCAGCCAAGGACTATGGACCTACAATGAGCAGTTCTTC
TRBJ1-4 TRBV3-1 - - CASRDSSGEKLFF TGTGCCAGCAGGGACTCCTCCGGGGAAAAACTGTTTTTT
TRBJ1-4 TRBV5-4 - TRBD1 CASSLRTGGAEKLFF TGTGCCAGCAGCTTGCGGACAGGGGGCGCGGAAAAACTGTTTTTT
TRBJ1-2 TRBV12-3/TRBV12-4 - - CASRTPGVGGYTF TGTGCCAGCCGGACACCTGGCGTGGGAGGCTACACCTTC
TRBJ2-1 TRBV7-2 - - CASSLLGGLNEQFF TGTGCCAGCAGTCTCCTAGGGGGACTCAATGAGCAGTTCTTC
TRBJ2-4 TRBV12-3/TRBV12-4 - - CASSFAGTPVGARNIQYF TGTGCCAGCAGTTTCGCCGGGACCCCCGTTGGGGCCAGAAACATTCAGTACTTC
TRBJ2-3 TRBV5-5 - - CASSLAAGTYGDRQYF TGTGCCAGCAGCTTGGCGGCAGGTACTTATGGAGATAGGCAGTATTTT
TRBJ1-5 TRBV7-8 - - CASSLKRGQLNQPQHF TGTGCCAGCAGCTTAAAAAGGGGCCAACTCAATCAGCCCCAGCATTTT
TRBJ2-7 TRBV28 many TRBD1 CASSPGGYEQYF TGTGCCAGCTCACCAGGGGGCTACGAGCAGTACTTC
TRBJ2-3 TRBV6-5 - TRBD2 CASSYRASGGEDTQYF TGTGCCAGCAGTTACAGGGCTAGCGGGGGCGAAGATACGCAGTATTTT
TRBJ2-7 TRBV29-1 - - CSVEDRGGGTDEQYF TGCAGCGTTGAGGATCGAGGGGGGGGGACCGACGAGCAGTACTTC
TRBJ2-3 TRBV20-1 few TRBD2 CSAYSGGRADTQYF TGCAGTGCCTACAGCGGGGGCCGTGCAGATACGCAGTATTTT
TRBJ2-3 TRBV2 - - CASNPGPNTDTQYF TGTGCCAGCAACCCAGGCCCTAACACAGATACGCAGTATTTT
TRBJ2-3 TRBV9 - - CASSVGQARTDTQYF TGTGCCAGCAGCGTAGGACAGGCTCGCACAGATACGCAGTATTTT
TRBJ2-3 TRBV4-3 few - CASSQDPDLSTDTQYF TGCGCCAGCAGCCAAGATCCCGACCTATCCACAGATACGCAGTATTTT
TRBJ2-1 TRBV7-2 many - CASSLAGGTYNEQFF TGTGCCAGCAGCTTAGCGGGGGGCACCTACAATGAGCAGTTCTTC
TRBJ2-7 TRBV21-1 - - CASSSSGGLQNEQYF TGTGCCAGCAGCAGTAGCGGCGGCCTCCAGAACGAGCAGTACTTC
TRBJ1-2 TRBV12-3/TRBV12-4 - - CASSSGANYGYTF TGTGCCAGCAGCTCAGGGGCTAACTATGGCTACACCTTC
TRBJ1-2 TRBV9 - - CASSGPGTHYGYTF TGTGCCAGCAGCGGCCCCGGGACACACTATGGCTACACCTTC
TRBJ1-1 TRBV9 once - CASSVKGVTEAFF TGTGCCAGCAGTGTAAAAGGGGTCACTGAAGCTTTCTTT
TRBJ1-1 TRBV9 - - CASRLDSKMNTEAFF TGTGCCAGCAGATTGGACAGTAAGATGAACACTGAAGCTTTCTTT